The present TCR beta chain was sequenced within a study of response to subunit inactivated influenza vaccine. This CDR3 spans 14 amino acids. Germline-derived CDR1 and CDR2 are SNHLY and FYNNEI. With regard to this clonotype: What it binds is unknown. One junction end disagrees with the germline gene, perhaps due to a read error.

A single record per CDR3 protein comes from TCRdb applying MiXCR to the RT-PCR reads. The table lists about half a million distinct CDR3 sequences, 9.5% to 12% of them singletons, with about an eighth in the top ten. Study outcomes and limitations: Each seasonal flu vaccination may recruit only limited new T cells, authors suggested.

The rearrangement uses TRBV2 and TRBJ2-2; TRBD2 is a possible D gene (5 bases). The sequenced sample was PBMCs from blood, obtained 45 days after vaccination. The source is a man aged 50-60 years who received an inactivated influenza vaccine. The CDR3 is CASSPLHSTGELFF. CDR3 nucleotides: TGTGCCAGCAGTCCCCTGCACTCGACCGGGGAGCTGTTCTTT.